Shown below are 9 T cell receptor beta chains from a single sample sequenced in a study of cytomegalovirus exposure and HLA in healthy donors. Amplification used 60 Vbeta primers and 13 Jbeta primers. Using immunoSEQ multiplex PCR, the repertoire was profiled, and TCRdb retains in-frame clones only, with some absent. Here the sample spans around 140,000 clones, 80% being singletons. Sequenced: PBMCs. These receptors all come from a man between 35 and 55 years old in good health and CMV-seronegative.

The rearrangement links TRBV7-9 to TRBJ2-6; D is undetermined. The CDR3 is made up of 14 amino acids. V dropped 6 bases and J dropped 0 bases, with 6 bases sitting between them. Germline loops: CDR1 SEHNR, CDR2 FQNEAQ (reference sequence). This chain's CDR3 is CASSHGSGANVLTF. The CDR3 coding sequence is TGTGCCAGCAGTCACGGCTCTGGGGCCAACGTCCTGACTTTC.

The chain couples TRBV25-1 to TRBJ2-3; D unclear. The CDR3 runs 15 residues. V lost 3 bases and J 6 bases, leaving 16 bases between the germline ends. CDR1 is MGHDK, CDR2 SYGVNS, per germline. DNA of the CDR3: TGTGCCAGCAGTGATCTACTCCGGCCCGGGGATACGCAGTATTTT. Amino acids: CASSDLLRPGDTQYF.

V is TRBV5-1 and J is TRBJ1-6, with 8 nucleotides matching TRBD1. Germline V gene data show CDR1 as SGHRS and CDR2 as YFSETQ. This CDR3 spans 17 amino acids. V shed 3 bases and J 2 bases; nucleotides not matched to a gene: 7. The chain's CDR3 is CASSSDRGQTYNSPLHF. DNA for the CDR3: TGCGCCAGCAGCTCAGACAGGGGCCAAACCTATAATTCACCCCTCCACTTT.

DNA for the CDR3: TGTGCCAGCACCTCCGATGGGCCAGGGGAAAAACTGTTTTTT. It translates to CASTSDGPGEKLFF. The chain has TRBV7-6 and TRBJ1-4, with a possible D match to TRBD1 (5 bases). In germline, CDR1 is SGHVS, CDR2 FNYEAQ. V was clipped by 7 bases and J by 8 bases, with 17 bases between them. The CDR3 runs 14 residues.

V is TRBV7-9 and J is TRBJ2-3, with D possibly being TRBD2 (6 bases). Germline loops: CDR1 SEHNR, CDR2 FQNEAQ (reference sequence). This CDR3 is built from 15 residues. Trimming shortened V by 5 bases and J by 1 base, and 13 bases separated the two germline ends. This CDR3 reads CASSPLRGRTDTQYF. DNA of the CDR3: TGTGCCAGCAGCCCCTTGCGGGGCCGCACAGATACGCAGTATTTT. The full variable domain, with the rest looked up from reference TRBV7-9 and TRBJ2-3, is DTGVSQNPRHKITKRGQNVTFRCDPISEHNRLYWYRQTLGQGPEFLTYFQNEAQLEKSRLLSDRFSAERPKGSFSTLEIQRTEQGDSAMYLCASSPLRGRTDTQYFGPGTRLTVL.

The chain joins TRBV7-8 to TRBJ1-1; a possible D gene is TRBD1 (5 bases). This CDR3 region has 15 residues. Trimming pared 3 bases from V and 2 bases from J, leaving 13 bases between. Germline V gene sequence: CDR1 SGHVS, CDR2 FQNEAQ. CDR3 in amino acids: CASSLRQHGNTEAFF. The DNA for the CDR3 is TGTGCCAGCAGCTTGCGACAGCACGGTAACACTGAAGCTTTCTTT.

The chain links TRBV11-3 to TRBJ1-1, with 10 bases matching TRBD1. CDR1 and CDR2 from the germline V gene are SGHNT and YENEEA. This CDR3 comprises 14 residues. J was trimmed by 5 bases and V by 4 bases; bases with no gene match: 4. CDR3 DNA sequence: TGTGCCAGCAGCTCCGGACAGGGGGAGACTGAAGCTTTCTTT. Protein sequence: CASSSGQGETEAFF.

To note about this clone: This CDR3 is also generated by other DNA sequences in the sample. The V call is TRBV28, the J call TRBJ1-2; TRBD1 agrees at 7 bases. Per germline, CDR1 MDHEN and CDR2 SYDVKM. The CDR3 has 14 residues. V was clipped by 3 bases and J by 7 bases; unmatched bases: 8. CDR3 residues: CASSLGDRETGYTF. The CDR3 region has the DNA TGTGCCAGCAGTTTGGGTGACAGGGAAACTGGCTACACCTTC.

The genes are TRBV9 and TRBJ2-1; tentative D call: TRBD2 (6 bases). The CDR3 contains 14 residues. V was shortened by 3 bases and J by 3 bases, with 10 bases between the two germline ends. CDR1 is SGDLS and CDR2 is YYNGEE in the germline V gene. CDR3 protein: CASSAGVIYNEQFF. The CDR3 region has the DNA TGTGCCAGCAGCGCGGGGGTTATCTACAATGAGCAGTTCTTC.